Below, 20 T cell receptor beta chains from the same sample are listed, as sequenced in a study of CD8+ T cells in alopecia areata. RNA was extracted and reverse transcribed into cDNA as the sequencing template. Data came from immunoSEQ multiplex PCR; TCRdb stores just in-frame clones and leaves some out. The sample lists approximately 150,000 clones, about 54% seen once, with 4.5% to 5% in the top ten. Material for sequencing was CD4+ T cells sorted from blood. These receptors came from a human donor in good health.

The rearrangement joins TRBV29-1 to TRBJ2-7; 9 positions match TRBD1. After removal of 0 bases from V and 3 bases from J, the junction contained 3 bases not matched to a gene. The CDR3 totals 14 residues. Germline CDR1 reads SQVTM; CDR2 reads ANQGSEA. CDR3 amino acids: CSVEDGDRDYEQYF. CDR3 bases: TGCAGCGTTGAAGACGGGGACAGGGACTACGAGCAGTACTTC.

The V gene is TRBV14, the J gene TRBJ2-7; the D call may be TRBD1 or TRBD2 (6 bases each). Germline V gives CDR1 SGHDN, CDR2 FVKESK. This CDR3 region has 13 residues. Trimming took 1 base from V and 11 from J, leaving 15 bases between them. The CDR3 DNA reads TGTGCCAGCAGCCAAGTTAGGGGGGCACGAGAGTACTTC. It specifies CASSQVRGAREYF.

V is TRBV2 and J is TRBJ1-1; the D is unclear. This CDR3 contains 14 residues. V was clipped by 6 bases and J by 1 base, with 12 bases between them. Germline V gene lookup returns CDR1 SNHLY and CDR2 FYNNEI. The CDR3 sequence: CASSGVRGNTEAFF. The CDR3 DNA reads as TGTGCCAGCAGCGGAGTGCGCGGGAACACTGAAGCTTTCTTT. The full variable domain, rest sourced from reference TRBV2 and TRBJ1-1, is EPEVTQTPSHQVTQMGQEVILRCVPISNHLYFYWYRQILGQKVEFLVSFYNNEISEKSEIFDDQFSVERPDGSNFTLKIRSTKLEDSAMYFCASSGVRGNTEAFFGQGTRLTVV.

The V gene is TRBV30, the J gene TRBJ2-2; TRBD1 is a possible D gene (6 bases). V was shortened by 3 bases and J by 4 bases, with 9 bases between the two germline ends. Germline V lookup: CDR1 GTSNPN, CDR2 SVGIG (reference sequence). The CDR3 runs to 13 residues. The DNA of the CDR3 is TGTGCCTGGAGACAGGGAACCACCGGGGAGCTGTTTTTT. This encodes CAWRQGTTGELFF.

V usage is TRBV30 and J usage is TRBJ2-7; D is possibly TRBD1 or TRBD2 (5 bases each). CDR1 is GTSNPN and CDR2 is SVGIG in the germline V gene (reference sequence). Between the trimmed V and J ends, which lost 7 bases and 2 bases, there was a span of 15 bases. The CDR3 has 13 residues. The CDR3 DNA is TGTGCCTCCAGCCAGGGAGCTACCTACGAGCAGTACTTC. Encoded protein: CASSQGATYEQYF.

The chain joins TRBV29-1 to TRBJ2-5; no firm D call. Trimming pared 6 bases from V and 0 bases from J, leaving 5 bases between. CDR1 and CDR2 from the germline V gene are SQVTM and ANQGSEA. The CDR3 runs 11 residues. The CDR3 nucleotides read TGCAGCGTACAGAACCAAGAGACCCAGTACTTC. Translating gives CSVQNQETQYF.

This clone was counted a few times. The CDR3 DNA reads TGCGCCAGCAGCTTAACTGGGGTGAAGGGGCAAGAGACCCAGTACTTC. It codes for CASSLTGVKGQETQYF. The V and J genes are TRBV5-1 and TRBJ2-5; possibly TRBD1 for D (5 bases). V lost 2 bases and J 2 bases, leaving 16 bases between the germline ends. The germline gives CDR1 SGHRS, CDR2 YFSETQ. There are 16 residues in the CDR3.

The chain has TRBV4-1 and TRBJ2-1, with D unclear. CDR1 is MGHRA, CDR2 YSYEKL, per germline. V dropped 5 bases and J dropped 6 bases, with 17 bases sitting between them. This CDR3 contains 15 residues. The CDR3 DNA follows: TGCGCCAGCAGCTACACCCCCGGTGTAGTCAATGAGCAGTTCTTC. Translated, it gives CASSYTPGVVNEQFF.

The chain is built from TRBV6-6 and TRBJ2-3; TRBD2 aligns across 10 bases. The CDR3 contains 14 residues. Germline V lookup: CDR1 MNHNY, CDR2 SVGAGI (reference sequence). V lost 5 bases, J lost 7 bases, and 6 bases stayed unmatched. The DNA for the CDR3 is TGTGCCAGCAGTACTAGCGGGGTTCAATATACGCAGTATTTT. It yields the protein CASSTSGVQYTQYF.

This chain uses TRBV5-1 with TRBJ2-3, with 10 bases matching TRBD2. The CDR3 runs to 15 residues. Per the germline V gene, CDR1 is SGHRS and CDR2 is YFSETQ. Germline trimming cut 4 bases from V and 2 bases from J; bases unmatched to any gene: 4. The CDR3 is CASSGAGGDTDTQYF. CDR3 DNA: TGCGCCAGCAGCGGAGCGGGAGGGGACACAGATACGCAGTATTTT.

The chain joins TRBV29-1 to TRBJ1-1; perhaps TRBD1 as D (5 bases). CDR3 length equals 14 residues. Trimming removed 6 bases at V and 4 bases at J, with 18 bases between. Germline CDR1 SQVTM, CDR2 ANQGSEA. DNA for the CDR3: TGCAGCGTCCCCGACAGCTCCCAGGGCACTGAAGCTTTCTTT. Residues: CSVPDSSQGTEAFF. The whole variable domain, filled in from reference TRBV29-1 and TRBJ1-1, reads SAVISQKPSRDICQRGTSLTIQCQVDSQVTMMFWYRQQPGQSLTLIATANQGSEATYESGFVIDKFPISRPNLTFSTLTVSNMSPEDSSIYLCSVPDSSQGTEAFFGQGTRLTVV.

The V and J genes are TRBV4-1 and TRBJ2-1; D unclear. The V end lost 1 base, the J end lost 5 bases, and 6 bases lay between the germline ends. The CDR3 runs 13 residues. The germline V gene has CDR1 MGHRA and CDR2 YSYEKL. The CDR3 DNA sequence: TGCGCCAGCAGCCAAGTGGTCGACAATGAGCAGTTCTTC. This translates into CASSQVVDNEQFF.

This clone turned up a few times. V is TRBV30 and J is TRBJ2-1; TRBD2 agrees at 8 bases. V lost 1 base, J lost 0 bases, and 2 bases stayed unmatched. There are 15 residues in the CDR3. The V gene's germline CDR1 is GTSNPN and CDR2 SVGIG (reference sequence). CDR3: CAWSDGTSSYNEQFF. In DNA form, the CDR3 reads TGTGCCTGGAGTGACGGGACTAGCTCCTACAATGAGCAGTTCTTC.

This clone was seen at least ten times. The V and J genes are TRBV6-4 and TRBJ2-1; D gene uncertain. Trimming removed 0 bases at V and 7 bases at J, with 10 bases between. Germline V gene data show CDR1 as MRHNA and CDR2 as SNTAGT. The CDR3 runs 14 residues. The CDR3 sequence is CASSDSSQANEQFF. CDR3 nucleotides: TGTGCCAGCAGTGACTCGAGCCAGGCAAATGAGCAGTTCTTC.

Concerning this clone itself: Within the sample, other DNA sequences also encode this same CDR3. The V gene is TRBV7-8, the J gene TRBJ2-5, with D unresolved. V gave up 5 bases and J gave up 4 bases, with 2 bases separating them. In germline, CDR1 is SGHVS, CDR2 FQNEAQ. CDR3 length equals 10 residues. In DNA form, the CDR3 reads TGTGCCAGCAGCCGAGAGACCCAGTACTTC. Its translation: CASSRETQYF.

This clone was found a few times. The gene calls are TRBV2 and TRBJ1-5; 7 positions match TRBD1. This CDR3 contains 17 residues. Unmatched junction bases numbered 12, after V lost 5 bases and J lost 2 bases. Germline lookup yields CDR1 SNHLY and CDR2 FYNNEI. CDR3 DNA sequence: TGTGCCAGCAGTCCCCGGAGAGGGGGCATCGGCAATCAGCCCCAGCATTTT. The encoded protein is CASSPRRGGIGNQPQHF.

The V call is TRBV29-1, the J call TRBJ2-1, with D perhaps matching TRBD1 (5 bases). Germline CDR1 and CDR2: SQVTM and ANQGSEA. V shed 7 bases and J shed 10 bases, with 11 bases lying between them. The CDR3 has 10 amino acids. CDR3 in amino acids: CSGRQKEQFF. The CDR3 nucleotides read TGCAGCGGTAGACAGAAGGAGCAGTTCTTC.

J is TRBJ2-5 and V is TRBV6-1; weak D call: TRBD1 (7 bases). The CDR3 has 15 amino acids. Between the trimmed V and J ends, which lost 2 bases and 3 bases, there was a span of 13 bases. Germline V lookup: CDR1 MNHNS, CDR2 SASEGT. CDR3 sequence: CASSEPGGPEETQYF. CDR3 nucleotide sequence: TGTGCCAGCAGTGAACCAGGGGGGCCGGAAGAGACCCAGTACTTC.

This clone was counted a few times. The chain joins TRBV6-6 to TRBJ2-7; D gene uncertain. V was cut by 4 bases and J by 6 bases, with 13 bases left in between. Germline CDR1 MNHNY, CDR2 SVGAGI (reference sequence). The CDR3 consists of 13 residues. The CDR3 DNA reads as TGTGCCAGCAGTTTGATAATCGCATCCGAGCAGTACTTC. As protein: CASSLIIASEQYF.

The V call is TRBV10-3, the J call TRBJ2-3; no firm D call. The V end lost 10 bases, the J end lost 2 bases, and 10 bases lay between the germline ends. In germline, CDR1 is ENHRY, CDR2 SYGVKD. There are 12 residues in the CDR3. The CDR3 nucleotides are TGTGCCACCGCCTACACCACAGATACGCAGTATTTT. Translated, it gives CATAYTTDTQYF.